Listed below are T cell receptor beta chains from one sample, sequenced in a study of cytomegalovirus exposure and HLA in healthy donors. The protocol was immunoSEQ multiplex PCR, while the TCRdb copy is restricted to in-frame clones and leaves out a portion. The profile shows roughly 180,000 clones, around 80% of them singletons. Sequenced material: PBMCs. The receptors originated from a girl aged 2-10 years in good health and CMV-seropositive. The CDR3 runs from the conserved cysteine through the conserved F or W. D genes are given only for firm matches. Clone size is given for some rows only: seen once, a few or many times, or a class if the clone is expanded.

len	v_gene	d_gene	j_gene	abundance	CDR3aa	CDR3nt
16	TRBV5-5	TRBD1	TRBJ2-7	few	CASSLLGQGNRYEQYF	TGTGCCAGCAGCTTGTTGGGACAGGGTAATCGCTACGAGCAGTACTTC
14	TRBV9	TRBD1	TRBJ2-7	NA	CASSGRTGHREQYF	TGTGCCAGCAGCGGAAGGACAGGGCACCGCGAGCAGTACTTC
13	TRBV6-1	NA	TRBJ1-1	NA	CAIQGLSITEAFF	TGTGCCATCCAGGGTCTTTCCATCACTGAAGCTTTCTTT
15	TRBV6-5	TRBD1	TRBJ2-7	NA	CASSSGPGTGYEQYF	TGTGCCAGCAGTTCCGGACCCGGGACAGGCTACGAGCAGTACTTC
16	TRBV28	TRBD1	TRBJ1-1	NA	CASSPWTGGQRTEAFF	TGTGCCAGCAGTCCTTGGACAGGGGGCCAAAGAACTGAAGCTTTCTTT
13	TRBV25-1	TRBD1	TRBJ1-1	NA	CASRGQPNTEAFF	TGTGCCAGCAGGGGACAGCCGAACACTGAAGCTTTCTTT
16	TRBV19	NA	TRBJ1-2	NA	CASRPLESLHSVGYTF	TGTGCCAGTAGACCCCTGGAGTCACTCCACTCTGTTGGCTACACCTTC
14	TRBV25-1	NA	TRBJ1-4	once	CASSESTGSEKLFF	TGTGCCAGCAGTGAATCCACAGGGAGCGAAAAACTGTTTTTT
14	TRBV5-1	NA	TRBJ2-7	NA	CASSLGGTLREQYF	TGCGCCAGCAGCTTGGGGGGGACACTCCGCGAGCAGTACTTC
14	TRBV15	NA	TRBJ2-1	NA	CATSRDRVNNEQFF	TGTGCCACCAGCAGAGATCGTGTTAACAATGAGCAGTTCTTC
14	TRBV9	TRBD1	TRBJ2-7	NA	CASSAGQGAGEQYF	TGTGCCAGCAGCGCAGGACAGGGGGCGGGAGAGCAGTACTTC
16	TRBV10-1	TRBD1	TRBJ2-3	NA	CASSDWQGASTDTQYF	TGCGCCAGCAGTGATTGGCAGGGGGCCTCTACGGATACGCAGTATTTT
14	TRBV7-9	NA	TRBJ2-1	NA	CASSPEGSIDEQFF	TGTGCCAGCAGCCCGGAGGGGAGTATAGATGAGCAGTTCTTC
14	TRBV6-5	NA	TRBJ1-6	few	CASREGQDNSPLHF	TGTGCCAGCAGAGAGGGACAAGATAATTCACCCCTCCACTTT
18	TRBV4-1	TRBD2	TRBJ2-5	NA	CASSQGFVLAGGQETQYF	TGCGCCAGCAGCCAAGGTTTCGTTCTAGCGGGGGGCCAAGAGACCCAGTACTTC
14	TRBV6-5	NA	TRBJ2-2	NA	CAISNGGNTGELFF	TGTGCCATCAGTAACGGGGGAAACACCGGGGAGCTGTTTTTT
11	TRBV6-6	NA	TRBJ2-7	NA	CASSFRLEQYF	TGTGCCAGCAGTTTTCGACTCGAGCAGTACTTC
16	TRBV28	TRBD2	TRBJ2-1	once	CASSLEGTSAHNEQFF	TGTGCCAGCAGTTTAGAGGGGACTAGCGCTCACAATGAGCAGTTCTTC